The present T cell receptor (beta chain) was sequenced within a study of shared clonotypes between healthy human individuals. In germline, CDR1 is SQVTM, CDR2 ANQGSEA. The CDR3 contains 12 residues. TCRdb keeps only in-frame clones here, not all; method: immunoSEQ multiplex PCR. The data show 2,500,000 or so clones, with over 85% seen just once and about 0.34% held by the top ten. Participating donors were healthy, HIV-negative adults free of recent acute infections or vaccinations. The authors divided CD4+ cells into CD45RA+ naive and CD45RA-negative memory subsets. For this clone: What it recognizes is unknown.

Study-level results: Between a handful of donors, naive CD4 clonotypes were shared at a level of around 4.9%.

This receptor was identified in a man aged 18 to 30 in good health. Some clones in this sample may be carry-over from other donors' samples. The sequenced material came from naive CD4+ T cells from PBMCs. Subset meaning: CD45RA+ positively selected. The gene calls are TRBV29-1 and TRBJ2-1; D may be TRBD1 (5 bases). CDR3 protein: CSIVGPGNEQFF. DNA of the CDR3: TGCAGTATTGTGGGGCCCGGGAATGAGCAGTTCTTC.